This T cell receptor (beta chain) was profiled in a study of cytomegalovirus exposure and HLA in healthy donors. This clone has only a few counts. Both 60 Vbeta primers and 13 Jbeta primers went into the PCR. Only in-frame clones appear in the TCRdb table, and some are missing; sequencing was by immunoSEQ multiplex PCR. The sample lists approximately 180,000 clones, roughly four fifths occurring once. The clonotype was recovered from a woman aged 18-29 years in good health and CMV-seropositive. Sequencing was performed on PBMCs.

Written as DNA, the CDR3 is TGTGCCAGCAGCCAATCGCGAGGGGGCTCAGATACGCAGTATTTT. Translating gives CASSQSRGGSDTQYF. This chain links TRBV4-2 with TRBJ2-3; 7 nucleotides align to TRBD1. The germline V gene encodes CDR1 LGHNA and CDR2 YNFKEQ. Losses at the gene ends were 2 bases for V and 4 bases for J; bases not matched to a gene: 6. The CDR3 contains 15 residues.